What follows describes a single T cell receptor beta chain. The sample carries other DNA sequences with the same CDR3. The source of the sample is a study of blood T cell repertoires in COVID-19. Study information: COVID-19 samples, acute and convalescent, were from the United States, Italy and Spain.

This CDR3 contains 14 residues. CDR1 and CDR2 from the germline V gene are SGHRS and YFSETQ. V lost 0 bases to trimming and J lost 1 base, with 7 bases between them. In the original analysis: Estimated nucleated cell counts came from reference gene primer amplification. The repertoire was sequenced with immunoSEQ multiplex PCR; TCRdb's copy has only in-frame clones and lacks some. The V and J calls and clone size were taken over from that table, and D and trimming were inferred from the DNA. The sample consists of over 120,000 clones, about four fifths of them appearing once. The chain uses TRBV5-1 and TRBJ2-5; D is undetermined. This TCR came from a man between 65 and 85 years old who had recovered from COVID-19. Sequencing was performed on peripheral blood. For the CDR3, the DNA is TGCGCCAGCAGCTTGGGGTCGGTCCAAGAGACCCAGTACTTC. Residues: CASSLGSVQETQYF.